The clone carrying this T cell receptor beta chain was detected only a few times. PCR was performed using 60 Vbeta and 13 Jbeta primers. Original data processing: A later analysis tallied about 80 million unique TCR beta chains, around 11 million of them shared. Produced via immunoSEQ multiplex PCR; TCRdb's table is partial and in-frame only. V and J calls and clone size are those listed in that table; D and trimming were worked out from the DNA. The table records about 160,000 clones, 80% to 90% of them present only once. From germline, CDR1 is SGHRS and CDR2 YFSETQ. V lost 4 bases to trimming and J lost 0 bases; unmatched junction nucleotides: 5. CDR3 length: 15 amino acids. This sample was taken from a study of cytomegalovirus exposure and HLA in healthy donors.

The rearrangement uses TRBV5-1 and TRBJ1-1; 8 bases map to TRBD1. The sequenced sample was PBMCs. This TCR derives from a woman in her thirties in good health and CMV-seropositive. The CDR3 DNA is TGCGCCAGCAGCGTCGGACAGGGCGTGAACACTGAAGCTTTCTTT. Translating gives CASSVGQGVNTEAFF.